These 25 T cell receptor beta chains share one sample of origin, sequenced in a study of CD8 T cells in ankylosing spondylitis. MiXCR, run by TCRdb on the 5' RACE reads, gives a single entry per CDR3 protein. The sample has around 180,000 distinct CDR3 sequences; over 10% are singletons. Source material: blood, either unsorted or a sorted T cell fraction (not recorded which). The source is a female donor with ankylosing spondylitis or in good health (not recorded which).

About this clonotype itself: This may be a read error, as it is one base from a much larger clone. The rearrangement links TRBV6-2 or TRBV6-3 to TRBJ1-5; weak D call: TRBD1 (5 bases). CDR1 is MNHEY, CDR2 SVGEGT, per germline. CDR3 length: 14 residues. CDR3: CTSSYLGENQPQHF. The DNA for the CDR3 is TGTACCAGCAGTTACCTGGGGGAAAATCAGCCCCAGCATTTT.

In its sample, this clonotype was seen many times. The V call is TRBV5-1, the J call TRBJ2-1; TRBD2 matches at 8 bases. Per germline, CDR1 SGHRS and CDR2 YFSETQ. V was clipped by 0 bases and J by 8 bases; unmatched bases: 4. The CDR3 runs 14 residues. The CDR3 loop reads CASSLDGTRHEQFF. The CDR3 DNA reads as TGCGCCAGCAGCTTGGACGGGACTAGGCATGAGCAGTTCTTC.

This clonotype showed up many times. CDR3 DNA: TGTGCCAGCAGCTTTATGAGCGGGACATACAATGAGCAGTTCTTC. Translated: CASSFMSGTYNEQFF. J is TRBJ2-1 and V is TRBV7-3; perhaps TRBD2 as D (7 bases). This CDR3 is 15 amino acids long. Germline assignment: CDR1 SGHTA and CDR2 FQGTGA. V lost 3 bases, J lost 4 bases, and 13 bases lay in between.

This clonotype was counted ten times or more. The chain uses TRBV10-3 and TRBJ2-7, with D unresolved. The V end was cut by 9 bases, the J end by 5 bases, with 17 bases between. The CDR3 length is 13 residues. CDR1 ENHRY and CDR2 SYGVKD come from the germline V gene. This chain's CDR3 is CAIGSLGGNEQYF. Here the CDR3 DNA reads TGTGCCATAGGTAGCCTAGGTGGTAACGAGCAGTACTTC.

This clonotype was seen at least ten times. This sequence joins TRBV7-9 and TRBJ2-7; a possible D gene is TRBD2 (6 bases). This CDR3 contains 17 residues. From germline, CDR1 is SEHNR and CDR2 FQNEAQ (reference sequence). V lost 4 bases and J lost 1, with 20 bases in between. The CDR3 sequence is CASSSKTGERPSYEQYF. The CDR3 coding sequence is TGTGCCAGCAGCTCGAAAACGGGGGAGCGGCCGTCCTACGAGCAGTACTTC. Drawing the rest from reference TRBV7-9 and TRBJ2-7, the complete variable domain is DTGVSQNPRHKITKRGQNVTFRCDPISEHNRLYWYRQTLGQGPEFLTYFQNEAQLEKSRLLSDRFSAERPKGSFSTLEIQRTEQGDSAMYLCASSSKTGERPSYEQYFGPGTRLTVT.

This clonotype was counted ten times or more. The rearrangement links TRBV12-3 or TRBV12-4 to TRBJ1-5; TRBD1 agrees at 7 bases. CDR3 length: 14 residues. Trimming removed 5 bases from V and 4 bases from J; junction bases left unmatched: 5. The CDR3, as DNA: TGTGCCAGCAGTACCTCAGGGGGGAATCAGCCCCAGCATTTT. Translated, it gives CASSTSGGNQPQHF.

This clonotype was seen only a few times. The genes are TRBV11-2 and TRBJ2-7; 7 bases agree with TRBD1. The CDR3 is made up of 18 amino acids. J was trimmed by 0 bases and V by 3 bases; bases with no gene match: 14. CDR1 and CDR2 (germline): SGHAT, FQNNGV. The CDR3 DNA sequence: TGTGCCAGCAGCTTTCGATCTGGACAGGCCTATAGCTCCTACGAGCAGTACTTC. Its protein product is CASSFRSGQAYSSYEQYF.

This clonotype was counted ten times or more. The chain links TRBV4-3 to TRBJ2-5, with 7 positions matching TRBD2. The germline gives CDR1 LGHNA, CDR2 YSLEER. With 1 base clipped from V and 7 bases from J, the junction kept 3 bases outside the gene matches. The CDR3 runs 13 residues. The CDR3 spells CASSQGLAPTQYF. Here the CDR3 DNA reads TGCGCCAGCAGCCAAGGACTAGCTCCGACCCAGTACTTC.

The chain couples TRBV27 to TRBJ1-4; maybe TRBD1 (5 bases). Trimming stripped 5 bases from V and 8 bases from J, with 15 bases between. Germline CDR1 and CDR2: MNHEY and SMNVEV (reference sequence). CDR3 length: 14 amino acids. The CDR3 loop reads CASSRGGTEEKLFF. CDR3 sequence (DNA): TGTGCCAGCAGTCGGGGAGGGACCGAGGAAAAACTGTTTTTT.

As regards this clonotype: A much larger clone differs by one base, so this may be a read error. The chain combines TRBV12-3 or TRBV12-4 with TRBJ2-7; 9 bases match TRBD1. J was trimmed by 2 bases and V by 5 bases; bases with no gene match: 1. The CDR3 totals 13 residues. The CDR3 DNA follows: TGTGCCAGCAGTCACAGGGGGCCCTACGAGCAGTACTTC. This encodes CASSHRGPYEQYF.

As regards this clonotype: The junction departs from the called germline gene at one end, perhaps through a read error. The chain has TRBV19 and TRBJ1-2, with TRBD1 matching 9 bases. The CDR3 runs 14 residues. Germline V gives CDR1 LNHDA, CDR2 SQIVND (reference sequence). This CDR3 is CASRPTGGNHGYTF. Written as DNA, the CDR3 is TGTGCCAGTAGACCGACAGGGGGTAACCATGGCTACACCTTC.

This chain links TRBV5-1 with TRBJ1-6; tentatively, D is TRBD1 (5 bases). Per the germline V gene, CDR1 is SGHRS and CDR2 is YFSETQ. This CDR3 comprises 14 residues. V was shortened by 2 bases and J by 9 bases, with 12 bases between the two germline ends. The CDR3 DNA sequence: TGCGCCAGCAGCTTCGCGGGGCAAGGTTCACCCCTCCACTTT. This sequence encodes CASSFAGQGSPLHF.

This clonotype was seen a handful of times. V gene TRBV6-4 combines with J gene TRBJ2-5; D unresolved. The germline V gene has CDR1 MRHNA and CDR2 SNTAGT. The V end lost 3 bases, the J end lost 5 bases, and 13 bases lay between the germline ends. This CDR3 is 14 amino acids long. CDR3 amino acids: CASSEDADLETQYF. The CDR3 bases are TGTGCCAGCAGTGAAGATGCAGATTTGGAGACCCAGTACTTC.

Points on this clonotype: This may stem from a read error, because a much larger clone lies one nucleotide away. The chain links TRBV12-3 or TRBV12-4 to TRBJ1-5, with 8 bases aligning to TRBD1. The length of the CDR3 is 18 residues. The CDR3 protein is CAISFLDRVSFSNQPQHF. Here the CDR3 DNA reads TGTGCCATCAGTTTTTTGGACAGGGTATCCTTTAGCAATCAGCCCCAGCATTTT.

V gene TRBV6-2 or TRBV6-3 combines with J gene TRBJ2-7; 12 bases align to TRBD2. The CDR3 has 14 amino acids. CDR1 is MNHEY, CDR2 SVGEGT, per germline. V trimming: 11 bases; J trimming: 12 bases; junction bases outside the gene matches: 17. The CDR3 region is CAVQEGLAGSSGYF. The CDR3 nucleotides read TGTGCCGTCCAGGAGGGACTAGCGGGCAGTTCGGGGTACTTC.

This clonotype counts as medium-sized. The rearrangement joins TRBV28 to TRBJ2-7; 8 nucleotides align to TRBD1. The trim removed 6 bases at V and 2 bases at J, leaving 9 bases unmatched. The length of the CDR3 is 15 residues. Germline assignment: CDR1 MDHEN and CDR2 SYDVKM. The CDR3, as DNA: TGTGCCAGCAGGGCCCGGGCAGGGGGCACCTACGAGCAGTACTTC. Its translation: CASRARAGGTYEQYF. Using reference TRBV28 and TRBJ2-7 for the parts outside the CDR3, the full variable domain is DVKVTQSSRYLVKRTGEKVFLECVQDMDHENMFWYRQDPGLGLRLIYFSYDVKMKEKGDIPEGYSVSREKKERFSLILESASTNQTSMYLCASRARAGGTYEQYFGPGTRLTVT.

The table lists this clonotype with a few counts. The chain is built from TRBV24-1 and TRBJ1-2, with 8 bases identical to TRBD1. CDR1 and CDR2 (germline): KGHDR, SFDVKD. V lost 3 bases and J lost 2; bases outside the gene matches: 4. The CDR3 runs 15 residues. The CDR3 bases are TGTGCCACCAGTGATCCCCGGACAGGGAACTATGGCTACACCTTC. It is translated as CATSDPRTGNYGYTF.

The chain has TRBV11-1 and TRBJ2-2; 12 positions agree with TRBD2. This CDR3 region has 20 residues. V lost 2 bases and J lost 0; bases outside the gene matches: 10. Germline CDR1 reads SGHAT; CDR2 reads FQDESV (reference sequence). CDR3 nucleotide sequence: TGTGCCAGCAGCTTAAGCCCCTCTAGCGGGAGGGGTGCGAACACCGGGGAGCTGTTTTTT. Translation: CASSLSPSSGRGANTGELFF.

On this clonotype itself: Just one base apart from a much larger clone, this may be a read error. The chain links TRBV2 to TRBJ1-5; D not certain. Germline CDR1 and CDR2: SNHLY and FYNNEI. CDR3 length: 16 amino acids. CDR3 in amino acids: CGSSLGPRVSNQPQHF. CDR3 nucleotides: TGTGGCAGCAGCCTAGGACCGCGCGTTAGCAATCAGCCCCAGCATTTT.

At least ten counts were recorded for this clonotype. The chain employs TRBV7-2 and TRBJ2-7; D unclear. The CDR3 runs to 11 residues. Germline V CDR1 and CDR2: SGHTA, FQGNSA. V was trimmed by 4 bases and J by 1 base, leaving 2 bases between them. The CDR3 here is CASSWSYEQYF. The CDR3 nucleotides are TGTGCCAGCAGCTGGTCCTACGAGCAGTACTTC.

In this sample, this clonotype turned up many times. The chain uses TRBV10-3 and TRBJ2-2; D ambiguous. Germline-derived CDR1 and CDR2 are ENHRY and SYGVKD. The CDR3 loop spans 13 amino acids. Trimming left V 7 bases short and J 4 bases short, with 10 bases between. Here the CDR3 DNA reads TGTGCCATCACCGTCAGCAGCACCGGGGAGCTGTTTTTT. Amino acids: CAITVSSTGELFF.

The CDR3, as DNA: TGTGCCAGTTGCGGGGTTGACGAGCAGTACTTC. It translates to CASCGVDEQYF. The V gene is TRBV12-3 or TRBV12-4, the J gene TRBJ2-7, with a tentative D call TRBD2 (6 bases). V lost 9 bases, J lost 5 bases, and 11 bases lay in between. The CDR3 is 11 residues long.

This clonotype showed up many times. The chain recombines TRBV15 with TRBJ2-7, with 13 bases fitting TRBD2. V dropped 0 bases and J dropped 3; count of bases not matched to a gene: 2. This CDR3 contains 16 residues. The germline CDR1 and CDR2 sequences are LNHNV and YYDKDF (reference sequence). In nucleotides, the CDR3 is TGTGCCACCAGCAGAGATAGGACTAGCGGGAGCTACGAGCAGTACTTC. It encodes CATSRDRTSGSYEQYF.

The chain employs TRBV15 and TRBJ1-1, with D perhaps TRBD1 (6 bases). There are 19 residues in the CDR3. Germline-derived CDR1 and CDR2 are LNHNV and YYDKDF (reference sequence). V gave up 0 bases and J gave up 3 bases, with 23 bases separating them. DNA for the CDR3: TGTGCCACCAGCAGAGATAGGTTCTCGGGGGGCCCACGGGACACTGAAGCTTTCTTT. Translating gives CATSRDRFSGGPRDTEAFF.

The genes are TRBV28 and TRBJ2-7; 8 bases align to TRBD1. This CDR3 is built from 15 residues. The germline gives CDR1 MDHEN, CDR2 SYDVKM. The V gene end was trimmed by 8 bases and the J gene end by 3 bases; junction bases not matched to a gene: 12. The CDR3, as DNA: TGTGCCAGCGTAACCGACCAGGGGGCCAGCTACGAGCAGTACTTC. It encodes CASVTDQGASYEQYF.